This TCR beta chain was identified in a study of cytomegalovirus exposure and HLA in healthy donors. Study-level points and caveats: DRB1 showed the most TCR associations and HLA-C the fewest in a later analysis, as rates varied by HLA locus.

Germline CDR1 SGHVS, CDR2 FQNEAQ. V lost 4 bases and J 3 bases, leaving 17 bases between the germline ends. The CDR3 is 16 residues long. The PCR contained 60 Vbeta and 13 Jbeta primers. The table came from immunoSEQ multiplex PCR; TCRdb's copy has only in-frame clones and leaves some out. The sample contains some 60,000 clones, roughly 83% of which appear only once. On this clone: What it binds is unknown.

The sequence came from a man aged 40-55 years in good health and CMV-seronegative. The gene calls are TRBV7-8 and TRBJ2-3; D perhaps matches TRBD1 (6 bases). Sequences were obtained from PBMCs. This CDR3 is CASSSSDRTGTDTQYF. The CDR3 coding sequence is TGTGCCAGCAGCTCCAGCGACAGGACGGGAACAGATACGCAGTATTTT.